This TCR beta chain was identified in a study of blood T cells in healthy people across ages. Broader study findings: Aged donors had fewer naive CD4+ cells and lower diversity than long-lived donors. When one million T cells were used, diversity estimates were thought to be underestimates.

Healthy Caucasian individuals from Russia aged 6 to 90 were enrolled as donors. V dropped 0 bases and J dropped 11; count of bases not matched to a gene: 14. The CDR3 totals 17 residues. Germline V lookup: CDR1 MNHNY, CDR2 SVGAGI (reference sequence). A remark on this clonotype: Antigen unknown.

A second roughly 6 to 11 cycle PCR used barcoded and J-beta primers. Per-sample output comprised a minimum of 3 million paired-end reads containing CDR3. A single record per CDR3 protein comes from TCRdb applying MiXCR to the 5' RACE reads. The data contain about 1.1 million distinct CDR3 sequences, under 40% of them seen just once; the ten biggest clones take up 10% to 15%. The chain recombines TRBV6-6 with TRBJ2-5, with 11 bases identical to TRBD2. The sample taken for sequencing was blood. This receptor was obtained from a young man in good health. The chain's CDR3 is CASSYSATSGGGYEQYF. CDR3 bases: TGTGCCAGCAGTTACTCGGCCACTAGCGGGGGAGGGTATGAGCAGTACTTC.